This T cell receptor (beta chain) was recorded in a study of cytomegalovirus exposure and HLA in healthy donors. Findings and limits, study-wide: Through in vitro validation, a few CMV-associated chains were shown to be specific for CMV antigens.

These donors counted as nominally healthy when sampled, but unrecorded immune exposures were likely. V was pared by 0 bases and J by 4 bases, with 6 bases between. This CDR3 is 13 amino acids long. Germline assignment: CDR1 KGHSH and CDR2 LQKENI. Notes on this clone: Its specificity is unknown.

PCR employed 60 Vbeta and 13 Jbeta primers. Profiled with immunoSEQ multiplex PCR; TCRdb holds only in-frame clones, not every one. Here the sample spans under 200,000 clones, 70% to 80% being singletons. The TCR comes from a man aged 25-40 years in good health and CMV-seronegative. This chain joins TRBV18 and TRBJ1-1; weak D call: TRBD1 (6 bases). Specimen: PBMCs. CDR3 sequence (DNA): TGTGCCAGCTCACCACCGGGGGCCACTGAAGCTTTCTTT. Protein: CASSPPGATEAFF. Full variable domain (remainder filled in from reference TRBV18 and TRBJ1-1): NAGVMQNPRHLVRRRGQEARLRCSPMKGHSHVYWYRQLPEEGLKFMVYLQKENIIDESGMPKERFSAEFPKEGPSILRIQQVVRGDSAAYFCASSPPGATEAFFGQGTRLTVV.